This T cell receptor beta chain was identified during a study of cytomegalovirus exposure and HLA in healthy donors. Primers: 60 Vbeta forward and 13 Jbeta reverse. Assay: immunoSEQ multiplex PCR; the TCRdb copy retains only in-frame clones and omits some. The sample holds around 160,000 clones, around 68% seen once. The CDR3 runs 14 residues. The trim removed 6 bases at V and 7 bases at J, leaving 9 bases unmatched. The germline gives CDR1 MNHEY, CDR2 SVGAGI. Regarding this clone: Its antigen remains unknown.

Findings of the study overall: Some V segments could not be told apart, so they were left out, TRBV6-2 and TRBV6-3 among them.

The sequence was obtained from a woman between 40 and 55 years old in good health and CMV-seropositive. Source material: PBMCs. The chain has TRBV6-5 and TRBJ2-3; 8 positions match TRBD1. In DNA, the CDR3 is TGTGCCAGCAGACAGGGGGGACTCGCGAATACGCAGTATTTT. It specifies CASRQGGLANTQYF.